Sequencing of this TCR beta chain was carried out in a study of T cells after yellow fever vaccination. For the study at large: SMART-Seq v4 Ultra Low Input prepared the low-cell-number fractions.

Germline values: CDR1 SNHLY, CDR2 FYNNEI. V dropped 6 bases and J dropped 4; count of bases not matched to a gene: 7. This CDR3 comprises 15 residues. This clonotype was detected only a few times. The antigen is undetermined. Findings of the study overall: Among primary-vaccination clones, most reappeared after the booster, at 95% to 96% for CD4 and more than 85% for CD8.

Researchers made TCR cDNA using 5'RACE template switching, and this step added a universal primer site and UMIs. TCRdb redid the calling of the 5' RACE reads with MiXCR, one entry per CDR3 protein. The sample has hundreds of thousands of distinct CDR3 sequences; 9% to 15% are singletons. Source: PBMCs, taken on the day of the yellow fever booster vaccination. The J gene is TRBJ1-5, the V gene TRBV2; 9 bases fit TRBD1. This TCR was sampled from a man under 40 who received the YFV17D yellow fever vaccine. In DNA, the CDR3 is TGTGCCAGCAGGATCACCGGACAGGGGAATCAGCCCCAGCATTTT. Amino acids: CASRITGQGNQPQHF.